The rows below give T cell receptor beta chains drawn from one sample of a study of beta chain features in type 1 diabetes. The table came from immunoSEQ multiplex PCR; TCRdb's copy has only in-frame clones and leaves some out. The sample has 120,000 or so clones; 17% are singletons. Sequences were obtained from central memory CD4+ T cells from blood. The receptor source for this set is a man in his late teens or twenties with type 1 diabetes. Each CDR3 is given with its conserved first and last residue. A D gene is named only where the DNA matches it firmly. Clone size is stated in some rows and not others, as once, few, many or a class when expanded.

D gene: TRBD1
J gene: TRBJ1-2
clone size: -
V gene: TRBV4-2
CDR3 DNA: TGTGCCAGCAGCCCTACCCGGACAGGGGAAAGCTATGGCTACACCTTC
CDR3 protein: CASSPTRTGESYGYTF

D gene: -
J gene: TRBJ1-5
clone size: -
V gene: TRBV1
CDR3 DNA: TGCACCAGCAGCCGACAGGGCAATCAGCCCCAGCATTTT
CDR3 protein: CTSSRQGNQPQHF

D gene: TRBD2
J gene: TRBJ2-5
clone size: -
V gene: TRBV7-2
CDR3 DNA: TGTGCCAGCAGCCATGGACTAGCGGGACGAGAGACCCAGTACTTC
CDR3 protein: CASSHGLAGRETQYF

D gene: TRBD1
J gene: TRBJ2-7
clone size: -
V gene: TRBV27
CDR3 DNA: TGTGCCAGCAGTTTTTCCCCCTTGGGACAGGGAATCTCCTACGAGCAGTACTTC
CDR3 protein: CASSFSPLGQGISYEQYF

D gene: -
J gene: TRBJ2-5
clone size: few
V gene: TRBV4-2
CDR3 DNA: TGTGCCAGCAGCCAAGCTAGTCACAGGATAAAAGAGACCCAGTACTTC
CDR3 protein: CASSQASHRIKETQYF

D gene: -
J gene: TRBJ2-7
clone size: few
V gene: TRBV5-5
CDR3 DNA: TGTGCCAGCAGCTTGGCGAACTACGAGCAGTACTTC
CDR3 protein: CASSLANYEQYF

D gene: -
J gene: TRBJ1-1
clone size: few
V gene: TRBV5-4
CDR3 DNA: TGTGCCAGCAGCTCGGCGGGGAAAGCTTTCTTT
CDR3 protein: CASSSAGKAFF

D gene: -
J gene: TRBJ1-1
clone size: few
V gene: TRBV5-1
CDR3 DNA: TGCGCCAGCACCAGGCTTGGACAGACTACTCATGAAGCTTTCTTT
CDR3 protein: CASTRLGQTTHEAFF

D gene: TRBD2
J gene: TRBJ2-1
clone size: -
V gene: TRBV7-9
CDR3 DNA: TGTGCCAGGACACCCACTAGCGGGGGGAATGAGCAGTTCTTC
CDR3 protein: CARTPTSGGNEQFF

D gene: TRBD1
J gene: TRBJ1-1
clone size: once
V gene: TRBV9
CDR3 DNA: TGTGCCAGCAGCGTAGAATCAGGGACAGGCACTGAAGCTTTCTTT
CDR3 protein: CASSVESGTGTEAFF

D gene: TRBD1
J gene: TRBJ2-1
clone size: few
V gene: TRBV11-3
CDR3 DNA: TGTGCCAGCAGCAGGACAGGGGGGACATACAATGAGCAGTTCTTC
CDR3 protein: CASSRTGGTYNEQFF

D gene: -
J gene: TRBJ1-1
clone size: -
V gene: TRBV7-6
CDR3 DNA: TGTGCCAGCAGTCCCCTGGGTTGGAACACTGAAGCTTTCTTT
CDR3 protein: CASSPLGWNTEAFF

D gene: -
J gene: TRBJ2-5
clone size: many
V gene: TRBV2
CDR3 DNA: TGTGCCAGCACAAGTACCGGAGAGACCCAGTACTTC
CDR3 protein: CASTSTGETQYF

D gene: -
J gene: TRBJ1-5
clone size: -
V gene: TRBV29-1
CDR3 DNA: TGCAGCGTTGTAGGGCAGGTCAATCAGCCCCAGCATTTT
CDR3 protein: CSVVGQVNQPQHF